This T cell receptor beta chain was sequenced for a study of blood T cell repertoires in COVID-19 (dated by TCRdb to the early 2020s). For context, the study as a whole: Samples from collaborators originated in the United States, Italy and Spain and spanned both the acute and convalescent phases of COVID-19. The prospective study material was composed of cDNA or gDNA derived from T cells, B-cell-depleted T cells, or PBMCs. Subjects who had been exposed to COVID-19, were actively infected with it, or had recovered from it provided the deeply sampled blood TCRbeta repertoires that made up the dataset. The repertoires were released in a freely available public database meant as a resource for research on the immune response to SARS-CoV-2. The samples were drawn from the first 160 participants of the ongoing ImmuneRACE study and from 950 to 1,500 subjects provided by 6 global collaborators. A de-identified subject ID, COVID-19 status, age in years and sex were almost always included in the sample metadata. Where available, HLA class I and class II types were obtained from metadata supplied by the sample provider rather than from assay-based typing. Findings and caveats that apply to the study as a whole: Clinical and demographic metadata were provided uncurated, with the amount varying by source and participant.

Collaborating institutions collected whole blood in K2EDTA tubes following their own protocols. For TCRbeta analysis, collaborators shipped samples in one of three forms: frozen whole blood, isolated PBMCs, or DNA extracted from either of those sample types. Comment on this clone: It has no known antigen specificity. Base qualities are not at hand, and no much larger clone is one base apart.

The CDR3 numbers 12 residues from cysteine through phenylalanine. Left in the record is the CDR3 DNA by itself, 36 bases read in frame from the first base. Taken from the germline V gene, the CDR1 and CDR2 loops are SNHLY and FYNNEI. Relative to germline, V is 5 bases shorter and J is 4 bases shorter, with 6 bases between their ends. TCRbeta CDR3 regions were amplified from genomic DNA using the immunoSEQ Assay, a bias-controlled multiplex PCR. In the original analysis: Within the assay, amplification of reference gene primers was used to estimate how many nucleated cells each sample contained. To quantify the absolute abundance of each unique TCRbeta CDR3 rearrangement, sequence reads were collapsed and filtered. For each sample, productive Simpson clonality was calculated as the square root of Simpson's diversity index over productive rearrangements. This immuneACCESS table, as held by TCRdb, lists in-frame sequences with V and J called but not all clones. Of the missing ones, under half trace to an unresolved V gene in checked studies; the others have no known cause. V and J calls and clone size are as listed in that table; D and trimming were resolved from the DNA. This sample has some 69,000 clones in its table, and under 85% of those were observed once. The ten largest clones take up 16% of the sample.

The source is a man aged 55 to 70 with acute or convalescent COVID-19. The sample was peripheral blood. Recombination joined TRBV2 with TRBJ1-5; the D gene is perhaps TRBD1, from 5 matching bases. At the DNA level, the sequence is TGTGCCAGCAGTAGACAGAATCAGCCCCAGCATTTT. Its protein product is CASSRQNQPQHF.